This T cell receptor beta chain appears in the sequencing data of a study of OX40 agonist ivuxolimab in advanced cancers. Whole-study findings and limits: CD8+ T cells showed, on average, more clonal expansion than CD4+ cells.

With respect to this clone: Antigen: not known.

The CDR3 contains 14 residues. Germline CDR1 is SGHNT and CDR2 is YYREEE (reference sequence). The V end was cut by 0 bases, the J end by 2 bases, with 5 bases between. The method was immunoSEQ multiplex PCR; TCRdb's version includes in-frame clones alone and lacks a portion of them. The repertoire holds 72,000 or so clones, more than 80% seen once, with over 0.4% in the top ten. This specimen consisted of CD4+ or CD8+ T cells sorted from blood, obtained in a trial of the OX40 agonist ivuxolimab. The J gene is TRBJ2-2, the V gene TRBV5-4; no clear D gene. This clonotype was sampled from an adult with an advanced solid tumor such as melanoma, head and neck, liver or kidney cancer. CDR3 in amino acids: CASSLVGNTGELFF. The CDR3 DNA reads as TGTGCCAGCAGCTTGGTGGGCAACACCGGGGAGCTGTTTTTT.